This passage covers 13 T cell receptor beta chains from one sample sequenced in a study of neoadjuvant anti-PD-1 for oral cavity cancer. As to time point: after neoadjuvant nivolumab, at surgical resection. Some clones are missing from TCRdb's copy, which holds only in-frame ones; the method was immunoSEQ multiplex PCR. The sample contains 72,000 or so clones, about 86% of which appear only once. This specimen was PBMCs, taken after nivolumab (anti-PD-1) treatment. The receptors here all came from a person aged 35 to 85 with oral cavity squamous cell carcinoma.

J is TRBJ2-2 and V is TRBV7-9; the D gene is possibly TRBD1 (5 bases). Germline V gene data show CDR1 as SEHNR and CDR2 as FQNEAQ (reference sequence). This CDR3 has 13 amino acids. The germline V and J ends were trimmed by 5 bases and 9 bases, with 13 bases remaining between them. CDR3 sequence reads: CASSRTLDRELFF. In DNA form, the CDR3 reads TGTGCCAGCAGCCGAACGTTGGACAGGGAGCTGTTTTTT. Complete variable domain (other parts from reference TRBV7-9 and TRBJ2-2): DTGVSQNPRHKITKRGQNVTFRCDPISEHNRLYWYRQTLGQGPEFLTYFQNEAQLEKSRLLSDRFSAERPKGSFSTLEIQRTEQGDSAMYLCASSRTLDRELFFGEGSRLTVL.

V gene TRBV19 combines with J gene TRBJ1-1, with D possibly being TRBD1 (5 bases). Deletions cut 1 base from V and 1 base from J, with 7 bases between. The germline V gene encodes CDR1 LNHDA and CDR2 SQIVND (reference sequence). The CDR3 length is 14 residues. In nucleotides, the CDR3 is TGTGCCAGTAGTATAGGGGGGAAGAACACTGAAGCTTTCTTT. Protein sequence: CASSIGGKNTEAFF.

This clone was recorded only once. This chain links TRBV7-9 with TRBJ1-1; D uncertain. Germline V lookup: CDR1 SEHNR, CDR2 FQNEAQ (reference sequence). This CDR3 contains 13 residues. Trimming left V 3 bases short and J 2 bases short, with 7 bases between. CDR3 residues: CASSFRTNTEAFF. DNA of the CDR3: TGTGCCAGCAGCTTTCGTACAAACACTGAAGCTTTCTTT. Using reference TRBV7-9 and TRBJ1-1 for the parts outside the CDR3, the full variable domain is DTGVSQNPRHKITKRGQNVTFRCDPISEHNRLYWYRQTLGQGPEFLTYFQNEAQLEKSRLLSDRFSAERPKGSFSTLEIQRTEQGDSAMYLCASSFRTNTEAFFGQGTRLTVV.

V gene TRBV29-1 combines with J gene TRBJ2-5, with 8 nucleotides matching TRBD1. TRBJ2-7 explains the end of the DNA better; the J call may be wrong. The germline V gene encodes CDR1 SQVTM and CDR2 ANQGSEA. The CDR3 consists of 13 residues. The CDR3 protein is CSVGQGIGYEQYF. CDR3 nucleotides: TGCAGCGTTGGACAGGGGATCGGCTACGAGCAGTACTTC.

The chain carries TRBV2 and TRBJ1-2, with a possible D match to TRBD1 (6 bases). The CDR3 is 13 amino acids. In germline, CDR1 is SNHLY, CDR2 FYNNEI. Between the trimmed V and J ends, which lost 5 bases and 3 bases, there was a span of 10 bases. The CDR3 region has the DNA TGTGCCAGCAGTCAACAGGGTTACTATGGCTACACCTTC. It encodes CASSQQGYYGYTF. Drawing the rest from reference TRBV2 and TRBJ1-2, the complete variable domain is EPEVTQTPSHQVTQMGQEVILRCVPISNHLYFYWYRQILGQKVEFLVSFYNNEISEKSEIFDDQFSVERPDGSNFTLKIRSTKLEDSAMYFCASSQQGYYGYTFGSGTRLTVV.

J is TRBJ2-2 and V is TRBV7-8; either TRBD1 or TRBD2 may supply D (5 bases each). Germline V CDR1 and CDR2: SGHVS, FQNEAQ. The CDR3 is 15 amino acids. V lost 3 bases, J lost 6 bases, and 14 bases lay in between. The CDR3 here is CASSLGSWDAGELFF. As DNA, the CDR3 is TGTGCCAGCAGCTTGGGCTCATGGGACGCCGGGGAGCTGTTTTTT.

The V and J genes are TRBV19 and TRBJ2-7; D is perhaps TRBD1 (6 bases). The CDR3 length is 14 residues. The V end lost 5 bases, the J end lost 4 bases, and 15 bases lay between the germline ends. The germline V gene has CDR1 LNHDA and CDR2 SQIVND (reference sequence). The CDR3 loop is CASSATVQGYEQYF. The CDR3 nucleotides are TGTGCCAGTAGTGCCACGGTACAGGGTTACGAGCAGTACTTC.

This chain's CDR3 is CASSLSIRAGGLYEQYF. CDR3 bases: TGTGCCAGCAGTTTATCGATTCGGGCAGGGGGTCTCTACGAGCAGTACTTC. The V call is TRBV27, the J call TRBJ2-7; 7 bases agree with TRBD1. V gave up 0 bases and J gave up 3 bases; unmatched junction bases: 11. The CDR3 extends over 17 amino acids. The germline V gene encodes CDR1 MNHEY and CDR2 SMNVEV (reference sequence).

The genes are TRBV11-2 and TRBJ2-5; D may correspond to TRBD1 or TRBD2 (6 bases each). CDR1 is SGHAT, CDR2 FQNNGV, per germline. Trimming removed 5 bases from V and 9 bases from J, with 22 bases in between. This CDR3 has 15 residues. The CDR3 here is CASSPGALVGGPQYF. In DNA form, the CDR3 reads TGTGCCAGCAGCCCAGGGGCCCTGGTTGGGGGGCCCCAGTACTTC.

V usage is TRBV18 and J usage is TRBJ2-7, with 11 bases that match TRBD1. Germline V gene lookup returns CDR1 KGHSH and CDR2 LQKENI. Trimming cost V 5 bases and J 8 bases; bases outside gene matches: 17. The CDR3 is 17 residues long. The CDR3 loop reads CASSELRGTGGIRKQYF. The CDR3 bases are TGTGCCAGCTCAGAACTACGGGGGACAGGGGGAATACGAAAGCAGTACTTC.

The rearrangement joins TRBV6-6 to TRBJ2-3; 9 bases are a match to TRBD2. CDR1 MNHNY and CDR2 SVGAGI come from the germline V gene (reference sequence). Trimming took 10 bases from V and 12 from J; bases not matched to a gene: 17. The CDR3 is 14 amino acids. The CDR3 reads CATRGSSGDKGQYF. Written as DNA, the CDR3 is TGTGCCACCCGAGGTTCTAGCGGGGATAAGGGCCAGTATTTT.

The chain couples TRBV7-6 to TRBJ2-1; 10 positions match TRBD2. V gave up 5 bases and J gave up 5 bases; unmatched junction bases: 15. Germline loops: CDR1 SGHVS, CDR2 FNYEAQ. The CDR3 is 18 amino acids. The CDR3 sequence is CASSPQLASGGGHNEQFF. CDR3 coding DNA: TGTGCCAGCAGCCCCCAGCTGGCTAGCGGGGGTGGTCACAATGAGCAGTTCTTC.

J is TRBJ1-2 and V is TRBV30, with D uncertain. This CDR3 has 12 residues. Trimming removed 4 bases from V and 8 bases from J, with 14 bases in between. CDR1 and CDR2 from the germline V gene are GTSNPN and SVGIG (reference sequence). The CDR3 DNA reads TGTGCCTGGACCTTCCTCCCGTCCGGCTACACCTTC. Translating gives CAWTFLPSGYTF.